This passage covers 4 T cell receptor beta chains from one sample sequenced in a study of cytomegalovirus exposure and HLA in healthy donors. The method was immunoSEQ multiplex PCR; TCRdb's version includes in-frame clones alone and lacks a portion of them. The sample records about 240,000 clones, roughly 86% being singletons. The sequenced sample consisted of PBMCs. Receptors were obtained from a woman aged 30 to 39 in good health and CMV-seropositive.

The V call is TRBV7-2, the J call TRBJ2-7; 7 positions agree with TRBD2. The CDR3 is made up of 19 amino acids. With V trimmed by 6 bases and J by 2 bases, 22 bases remained unmatched. CDR1 and CDR2 from the germline V gene are SGHTA and FQGNSA. CDR3 sequence reads: CASRPTNWGEGRVPYEQYF. The CDR3 bases are TGTGCCAGCAGACCCACGAATTGGGGGGAGGGCCGCGTACCCTACGAGCAGTACTTC.

The chain links TRBV11-2 to TRBJ2-3, with 7 bases fitting TRBD2. The CDR3 has 15 amino acids. V trimming: 2 bases; J trimming: 2 bases; junction bases outside the gene matches: 4. Germline V gives CDR1 SGHAT, CDR2 FQNNGV. DNA of the CDR3: TGTGCCAGCAGCTTAACGGGACTATACACAGATACGCAGTATTTT. Translation gives CASSLTGLYTDTQYF.

The J gene is TRBJ2-1, the V gene TRBV6-6; 15 nucleotides match TRBD2. This CDR3 has 15 amino acids. V shed 5 bases and J 11 bases; nucleotides not matched to a gene: 7. The germline V gene has CDR1 MNHNY and CDR2 SVGAGI (reference sequence). The CDR3 region is CASSLGGLAGGKQFF. The CDR3 DNA follows: TGTGCCAGCAGTCTTGGGGGACTAGCGGGAGGCAAGCAGTTCTTC.

The chain employs TRBV30 and TRBJ1-2, with a possible D match to TRBD1 (6 bases). The CDR3 is 15 residues long. V was shortened by 2 bases and J by 4 bases, with 17 bases between the two germline ends. Germline CDR1 is GTSNPN and CDR2 is SVGIG (reference sequence). In nucleotides, the CDR3 is TGTGCCTGGAGTCGCCCCACAGGGAGTAGCTATGGCTACACCTTC. Its protein product is CAWSRPTGSSYGYTF.